The rows below give T cell receptor beta chains drawn from one sample of a study of blood T cell repertoires in COVID-19. Using immunoSEQ multiplex PCR, the repertoire was profiled, and TCRdb retains in-frame clones only, with some absent. The sample contains around 100,000 clones, 70% to 85% of which appear only once. Sequencing was performed on peripheral blood. These receptors originate from a man between 70 and 80 years old with active or convalescent COVID-19. Both conserved end residues are trimmed from each CDR3. The order of the fields is CDR3 length, clone size, J gene, V gene, CDR3 protein. Clone size appears in some rows only: once, few, many, or a class for an expanded clone.

12,few,TRBJ1-2,TRBV3-1/TRBV3-2,ASSPREGDYGYT
11,NA,TRBJ1-2,TRBV12-3/TRBV12-4,ASSNSGFYGYT
13,once,TRBJ2-1,TRBV7-3,ASSLGSRSYNEQF
11,NA,TRBJ1-2,TRBV5-8,ASSSGQGDGYT
12,NA,TRBJ1-6,TRBV30,AWSPGLGNSPLH
12,NA,TRBJ1-2,TRBV18,ASSLASRVDGYT
18,NA,TRBJ2-1,TRBV28,ASSAWGLPQRDRIYNEQF
14,NA,TRBJ2-2,TRBV5-1,ASSPPGQGDTGELF
14,NA,TRBJ2-3,TRBV7-3,ASSLSSGSIRDTQY
12,NA,TRBJ1-5,TRBV30,AWSVDISNQPQH
11,NA,TRBJ2-1,TRBV5-1,ASSLAGVHEQF
13,NA,TRBJ1-1,TRBV18,ASSPTGTANTEAF
11,NA,TRBJ2-7,TRBV15,ATSRDGSYEQY
12,NA,TRBJ1-1,TRBV11-2,ASSPTGRNTEAF
11,NA,TRBJ1-1,TRBV6-1,ASSDRANTEAF
15,NA,TRBJ1-2,TRBV30,AWSVLEEGTANYGYT
13,NA,TRBJ2-3,TRBV24-1,ATSDRTLGMDTQY
9,NA,TRBJ2-4,TRBV6-5,ASRDRNIQY
14,NA,TRBJ2-3,TRBV19,ASSPRRTSGGDTQY
14,NA,TRBJ2-7,TRBV5-1,ASSFQDSRTPIEQY
11,once,TRBJ2-1,TRBV3-1/TRBV3-2,ASSRTSVGEQF
14,few,TRBJ1-1,TRBV5-1,ASSLVLGGGLTEAF
11,NA,TRBJ1-2,TRBV3-1/TRBV3-2,ASSPDRYYGYT
12,NA,TRBJ2-7,TRBV12-5,ASDNGQFPYEQY
17,once,TRBJ2-3,TRBV24-1,ATSDPSGSGTGGTDTQY
12,NA,TRBJ2-5,TRBV18,ASSGTSYQETQY
10,NA,TRBJ1-2,TRBV28,ASTRTIYGYT
13,NA,TRBJ1-3,TRBV6-5,ASSDPTFSGNTIY
13,NA,TRBJ1-4,TRBV5-1,ASSLTGDTREKLF